The 2 T cell receptor beta chains given below trace back to one sample, sequenced in a study of shared clonotypes between healthy human individuals. The protocol was immunoSEQ multiplex PCR, while the TCRdb copy is restricted to in-frame clones and leaves out a portion. Of over 95,000 clones in the sample, around two thirds were seen once. The sequenced material came from memory CD8+ T cells sorted from blood. Subset: CD45RO+ cells pooled with CCR7-negative TemRA cells. Receptors originate from a woman between 25 and 40 years old in good health.

CDR3 in amino acids: CASSIVTGGVIPYEQYF. The DNA of the CDR3 is TGTGCCAGTAGTATAGTGACAGGGGGTGTTATACCCTACGAGCAGTACTTC. The chain is built from TRBV19 and TRBJ2-7, with 9 bases lining up with TRBD1. V shed 1 base, J shed 2 bases, and the junction held 9 bases outside the gene matches. This CDR3 region has 17 residues. Per the germline V gene, CDR1 is LNHDA and CDR2 is SQIVND (reference sequence).

This clone was found once. The rearrangement joins TRBV5-1 to TRBJ2-1, with 8 positions matching TRBD2. Germline V CDR1 and CDR2: SGHRS, YFSETQ. With 3 bases clipped from V and 8 bases from J, the junction kept 13 bases outside the gene matches. The CDR3 runs 16 residues. The CDR3 DNA follows: TGCGCCAGCAGCTCGGATCCGGGACTAGTCGGCGATGAGCAGTTCTTC. This codes for CASSSDPGLVGDEQFF.